The present entry profiles one TCR beta chain with its context. Its cognate antigen is unknown. Production of TCR beta cDNA relied on 5'RACE template switching with UMIs. TCRdb reprocessed the 5' RACE reads, with one entry per CDR3 protein and no DNA. The repertoire table contains a few hundred thousand distinct CDR3 sequences. The data belong to a study of T cells expressing NK-cell markers. Study context: Source material for TCR beta repertoires consisted of sorted CD3+CD56+NKG2C+, CD3+CD56+NKG2C- and CD3+CD56-NKG2C+ T cells.

Study findings and constraints: The CD3+CD56-NKG2C+ fraction of a handful of donors was likewise dominated by these clonotypes. In a group of 5 or 6 donors, dominant NKG2C+ clonotypes represented roughly 1.0-7.0% of CD8+ T cells.

Material: blood T cells: a sorted CD56 or NKG2C T cell subset, CD4+ or CD8+ T cells, or bulk PBMC T cells (not recorded which). This receptor was identified in a man aged 18 to 70 in good health.

The CDR3 protein is CASSFRRENTEAFF. The chain joins TRBV7-2 to TRBJ1-1; checking the TCRdb D call of TRBD1 is not possible without DNA. The CDR3 consists of 14 residues. Germline-derived CDR1 and CDR2 are SGHTA and FQGNSA.